The 29 T cell receptor beta chains presented below share a single source sample, sequenced in a study. Clones were sequenced by immunoSEQ multiplex PCR, and TCRdb holds only the in-frame ones, with some missing. The table includes under 65,000 clones, 85% to 95% detected once. Sequencing was carried out using PBMCs. The receptors originated from a man aged 35-49 years with rheumatoid arthritis.

This chain links TRBV19 with TRBJ1-4, with a weak D call TRBD1 (5 bases). V dropped 3 bases and J dropped 8 bases, with 16 bases sitting between them. The germline V gene encodes CDR1 LNHDA and CDR2 SQIVND (reference sequence). The CDR3 runs to 15 residues. CDR3 protein: CASSIYIEGREKLFF. CDR3 sequence (DNA): TGTGCCAGTAGTATTTATATAGAGGGACGCGAAAAACTGTTTTTT.

The V call is TRBV5-3, the J call TRBJ1-5; no definite D call. TRBV5-3 carries the ORF label, with uncertain function. The V gene lost 3 bases and the J gene lost 9 bases, with 10 bases spanning the gap. The CDR3 is 12 amino acids. The CDR3 spells CARSSSKRPQHF. CDR3 sequence (DNA): TGTGCCAGAAGCTCCAGTAAGAGGCCCCAGCATTTT.

The chain carries TRBV5-1 and TRBJ2-2; 8 bases are a match to TRBD2. J was trimmed by 2 bases and V by 1 base; bases with no gene match: 1. Germline V gene lookup returns CDR1 SGHRS and CDR2 YFSETQ. This CDR3 has 15 residues. In DNA, the CDR3 is TGCGCCAGCAGCTTGACTAGCGGAAACACCGGGGAGCTGTTTTTT. It specifies CASSLTSGNTGELFF.

V is TRBV5-6 and J is TRBJ2-7; TRBD2 matches 7 bases. The CDR3 is 14 residues long. CDR1 and CDR2 (germline): SGHDT, YYEEEE. V was pared by 8 bases and J by 3 bases, with 11 bases of the junction left unmatched. CDR3 in DNA: TGTGCCAGTCTGCAGGGCGGGGGAGACTACGAGCAGTACTTC. It specifies CASLQGGGDYEQYF.

V gene TRBV20-1 combines with J gene TRBJ1-1, with D hard to call. With 3 bases removed from V and 9 bases from J, the gap between germline ends came to 8 bases. Germline lookup yields CDR1 DFQATT and CDR2 SNEGSKA (reference sequence). The CDR3 covers 10 residues. The chain's CDR3 is CSASGPQAFF. DNA of the CDR3: TGCAGTGCTAGTGGGCCGCAAGCTTTCTTT.

CDR3 sequence reads: CASSYSDSKGSPLHF. The CDR3 DNA reads TGTGCCAGCAGTTACTCAGATTCCAAGGGGTCACCCCTCCACTTT. The V gene is TRBV6-5, the J gene TRBJ1-6; possible D gene TRBD1, 5 bases. The CDR3 consists of 15 residues. Trimming took 0 bases from V and 10 from J, leaving 13 bases between them. The germline V gene has CDR1 MNHEY and CDR2 SVGAGI.

The V gene is TRBV6-5, the J gene TRBJ1-1; no clear D gene. Between the trimmed V and J ends, which lost 8 bases and 0 bases, there was a span of 13 bases. The CDR3 is 14 amino acids. Per the germline V gene, CDR1 is MNHEY and CDR2 is SVGAGI. In DNA, the CDR3 is TGTGCCAGCCGAACTAGGCAGATGAACACTGAAGCTTTCTTT. This translates into CASRTRQMNTEAFF.

The genes are TRBV19 and TRBJ2-1; perhaps D is TRBD1 or TRBD2 (5 bases each). V was cut by 6 bases and J by 0 bases, with 15 bases left in between. The CDR3 is 16 residues long. Germline assignment: CDR1 LNHDA and CDR2 SQIVND (reference sequence). The CDR3 loop reads CASRLGGGSSYNEQFF. In nucleotides, the CDR3 is TGTGCCAGTAGGCTGGGTGGGGGAAGCTCCTACAATGAGCAGTTCTTC.

This chain's CDR3 is CASSYYPGNTIYF. Here the CDR3 DNA reads TGTGCCAGCAGTTACTACCCTGGAAACACCATATATTTT. The V gene is TRBV6-5, the J gene TRBJ1-3; D call uncertain. With 1 base removed from V and 2 bases from J, the gap between germline ends came to 3 bases. The V gene's germline CDR1 is MNHEY and CDR2 SVGAGI. CDR3 length equals 13 residues.

This chain connects TRBV19 to TRBJ1-1, with D unresolved. V was pared by 5 bases and J by 0 bases, with 16 bases between. This CDR3 is 16 amino acids long. Germline loops: CDR1 LNHDA, CDR2 SQIVND (reference sequence). This chain's CDR3 is CASSPSRVRMNTEAFF. CDR3 DNA: TGTGCCAGTAGTCCCTCTCGAGTGAGGATGAACACTGAAGCTTTCTTT.

The chain is built from TRBV7-2 and TRBJ2-5; 12 nucleotides line up with TRBD2. V dropped 8 bases and J dropped 4; count of bases not matched to a gene: 8. CDR1 is SGHTA and CDR2 is FQGNSA in the germline V gene. This CDR3 region has 15 residues. CDR3 region: CASGGLAGWGETQYF. The CDR3 DNA reads as TGTGCCAGCGGCGGACTAGCGGGATGGGGAGAGACCCAGTACTTC.

The rearrangement joins TRBV30 to TRBJ1-1; possible D gene TRBD1, 6 bases. V gave up 4 bases and J gave up 0 bases, with 9 bases separating them. In germline, CDR1 is GTSNPN, CDR2 SVGIG (reference sequence). This CDR3 region has 13 residues. This CDR3 is CAWNQGMNTEAFF. DNA of the CDR3: TGTGCCTGGAATCAGGGGATGAACACTGAAGCTTTCTTT. The full variable domain, in which reference TRBV30 and TRBJ1-1 provide the parts outside the CDR3, is SQTIHQWPATLVQPVGSPLSLECTVEGTSNPNLYWYRQAAGRGLQLLFYSVGIGQISSEVPQNLSASRPQDRQFILSSKKLLLSDSGFYLCAWNQGMNTEAFFGQGTRLTVV.

The rearrangement links TRBV27 to TRBJ1-2; D remains ambiguous. The V end lost 0 bases, the J end lost 0 bases, and 14 bases lay between the germline ends. Germline loops: CDR1 MNHEY, CDR2 SMNVEV (reference sequence). The CDR3 covers 17 residues. The CDR3 sequence is CASSLSPSGDSNYGYTF. CDR3 sequence (DNA): TGTGCCAGCAGTTTATCGCCATCGGGAGATTCTAACTATGGCTACACCTTC.

CDR3 in DNA: TGCGCCAGCAGCCCTTACCGCACTGGGGCCAACGTCCTGACTTTC. Translated, it gives CASSPYRTGANVLTF. V gene TRBV5-1 combines with J gene TRBJ2-6; D remains unclear. Germline V gene data show CDR1 as SGHRS and CDR2 as YFSETQ. Trimming removed 4 bases from V and 2 bases from J, with 10 bases in between. This CDR3 has 15 residues.

The chain carries TRBV7-9 and TRBJ2-2, with D unclear. V lost 5 bases and J lost 4, with 11 bases in between. CDR1 is SEHNR, CDR2 FQNEAQ, per germline (reference sequence). This CDR3 has 14 residues. CDR3 amino acids: CASSPSWGTGELFF. CDR3 coding DNA: TGTGCCAGCAGCCCCTCGTGGGGCACCGGGGAGCTGTTTTTT.

This clone was recorded only once. The rearrangement uses TRBV7-2 and TRBJ1-5; a possible D gene is TRBD1 (5 bases). Germline CDR1 reads SGHTA; CDR2 reads FQGNSA. Between the trimmed V and J ends, which lost 4 bases and 3 bases, there was a span of 13 bases. The CDR3 is 15 amino acids. The CDR3: CASSYHGAVNQPQHF. The CDR3 DNA reads as TGTGCCAGCAGCTACCACGGGGCAGTCAATCAGCCCCAGCATTTT.

This chain links TRBV5-4 with TRBJ2-3; D is perhaps TRBD1 (6 bases). This CDR3 is 15 amino acids long. Trimming removed 1 base from V and 8 bases from J, with 17 bases in between. Germline assignment: CDR1 SGHNT and CDR2 YYREEE (reference sequence). DNA for the CDR3: TGTGCCAGCAGCTTGATTGAACAGGGCGTTGGTACGCAGTATTTT. The encoded protein is CASSLIEQGVGTQYF. Based on the CDR3 plus reference TRBV5-4 and TRBJ2-3, the full variable domain is ETGVTQSPTHLIKTRGQQVTLRCSSQSGHNTVSWYQQALGQGPQFIFQYYREEENGRGNFPPRFSGLQFPNYSSELNVNALELDDSALYLCASSLIEQGVGTQYFGPGTRLTVL.

The chain recombines TRBV5-1 with TRBJ1-1; TRBD1 is a possible D gene (6 bases). The CDR3 runs to 16 residues. V was clipped by 3 bases and J by 0 bases, with 15 bases between them. The germline V gene has CDR1 SGHRS and CDR2 YFSETQ. CDR3 in amino acids: CASSSLGQGLNTEAFF. The CDR3 DNA is TGCGCCAGCAGCTCGCTGGGTCAGGGGCTGAACACTGAAGCTTTCTTT.

The genes are TRBV6-5 and TRBJ1-1, with a weak D call TRBD1 (6 bases). Germline assignment: CDR1 MNHEY and CDR2 SVGAGI. V shed 2 bases and J shed 0 bases, with 10 bases lying between them. The CDR3 contains 15 residues. The CDR3 bases are TGTGCCAGCAGTTACGGACAGAACATGAACACTGAAGCTTTCTTT. It specifies CASSYGQNMNTEAFF.

The CDR3 reads CASSATSGIPNNEQFF. DNA for the CDR3: TGTGCCAGCAGCGCGACTAGCGGGATCCCGAACAATGAGCAGTTCTTC. The V and J genes are TRBV9 and TRBJ2-1; 11 bases fit TRBD2. This CDR3 contains 16 residues. The ends lost 3 bases at V and 5 bases at J; junction bases unmatched: 7. CDR1 is SGDLS and CDR2 is YYNGEE in the germline V gene.

J is TRBJ2-5 and V is TRBV7-3, with 15 bases matching TRBD2. The CDR3 contains 16 residues. J was trimmed by 6 bases and V by 3 bases; bases with no gene match: 5. Per germline, CDR1 SGHTA and CDR2 FQGTGA. The CDR3 sequence: CASSLGTSGGRKTQYF. The CDR3 bases are TGTGCCAGCAGCTTGGGGACTAGCGGGGGGAGGAAGACCCAGTACTTC.

The gene calls are TRBV28 and TRBJ2-3, with a tentative D call TRBD2 (5 bases). The V gene lost 6 bases and the J gene lost 2 bases, with 18 bases spanning the gap. This CDR3 spans 16 amino acids. CDR1 MDHEN and CDR2 SYDVKM come from the germline V gene. The DNA of the CDR3 is TGTGCCAGCAGCCAAAGGGTGTGGGAGTACACAGATACGCAGTATTTT. Translation: CASSQRVWEYTDTQYF. Supplemented by reference TRBV28 and TRBJ2-3, the full variable domain reads DVKVTQSSRYLVKRTGEKVFLECVQDMDHENMFWYRQDPGLGLRLIYFSYDVKMKEKGDIPEGYSVSREKKERFSLILESASTNQTSMYLCASSQRVWEYTDTQYFGPGTRLTVL.

The chain carries TRBV6-6 and TRBJ1-5, with 7 bases that match TRBD1. Germline CDR1 reads MNHNY; CDR2 reads SVGAGI (reference sequence). This CDR3 contains 15 residues. J was trimmed by 4 bases and V by 2 bases; bases with no gene match: 5. The DNA of the CDR3 is TGTGCCAGCAGTTACCTCGGGACAGAAAATCAGCCCCAGCATTTT. Translation gives CASSYLGTENQPQHF.

This chain joins TRBV21-1 and TRBJ2-7; the DNA was not compared with TRBD2, the D call given in the table. TRBV21-1 counts as a pseudogene. The CDR3 spans 15 residues. Here the CDR3 reads CASSKERGVYYEQYF. CDR3 nucleotides: TGTGCCAGCAGCAAGGAGCGGGGGGTCTACTACGAGCAGTACTTC.

This sequence joins TRBV28 and TRBJ2-5; D uncertain. CDR3 size: 12 residues. CDR1 and CDR2 from the germline V gene are MDHEN and SYDVKM. The germline V and J ends were trimmed by 5 bases and 4 bases, with 8 bases remaining between them. The CDR3 coding sequence is TGTGCCAGCAGTCCCCGCCCAGAGACCCAGTACTTC. Its translation is CASSPRPETQYF.

CDR3 sequence: CAISAEQGRTEAFF. The CDR3 DNA is TGTGCCATCAGTGCCGAACAGGGGAGAACTGAAGCTTTCTTT. V gene TRBV10-3 combines with J gene TRBJ1-1, with 7 positions matching TRBD1. Germline-derived CDR1 and CDR2 are ENHRY and SYGVKD. V lost 4 bases and J lost 5; bases outside the gene matches: 7. The CDR3 extends over 14 amino acids.

A word on this clone: Mismatch with germline at one junction end may stem from a read error. This rearrangement joins TRBV7-7 to TRBJ2-7, with TRBD1 identical over 11 bases. CDR1 is SSHAT and CDR2 is FNYEAQ in the germline V gene (reference sequence). CDR3 length: 14 amino acids. The CDR3 DNA is TGTGCTAGCAGTCCGGGACAGGGGGACTACGAGCAGTACTTC. Translating it yields CASSPGQGDYEQYF.

The chain carries TRBV19 and TRBJ2-5; 7 nucleotides line up with TRBD1. Germline V gene sequence: CDR1 LNHDA, CDR2 SQIVND (reference sequence). V shed 8 bases, J shed 3 bases, and the junction held 3 bases outside the gene matches. This CDR3 comprises 12 residues. This chain's CDR3 is CASGGTEETQYF. The DNA of the CDR3 is TGTGCCAGTGGTGGGACAGAAGAGACCCAGTACTTC.

V is TRBV3-1 (or the pseudogene TRBV3-2) and J is TRBJ1-1; D is undetermined. CDR1 LGHDT and CDR2 YNNKEL come from the germline V gene (reference sequence). Between the trimmed V and J ends, which lost 4 bases and 0 bases, there was a span of 15 bases. This CDR3 region has 16 residues. The CDR3 loop reads CASSPGENDMNTEAFF. The CDR3 DNA follows: TGTGCCAGCAGCCCGGGAGAGAACGACATGAACACTGAAGCTTTCTTT.